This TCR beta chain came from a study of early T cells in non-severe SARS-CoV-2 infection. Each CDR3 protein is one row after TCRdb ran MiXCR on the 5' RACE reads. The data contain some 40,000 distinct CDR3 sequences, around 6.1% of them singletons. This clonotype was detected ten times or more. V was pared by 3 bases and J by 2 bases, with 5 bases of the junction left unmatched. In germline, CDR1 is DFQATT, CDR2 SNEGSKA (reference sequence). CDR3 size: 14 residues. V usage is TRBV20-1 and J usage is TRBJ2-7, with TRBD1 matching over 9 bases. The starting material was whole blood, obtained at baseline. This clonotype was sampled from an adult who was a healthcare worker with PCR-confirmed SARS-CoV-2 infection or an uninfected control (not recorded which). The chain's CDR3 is CSARWDRAPYEQYF. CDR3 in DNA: TGCAGTGCTAGGTGGGACAGGGCTCCCTACGAGCAGTACTTC.